What follows are 24 T cell receptor beta chains derived from one specimen sequenced in a study of T cell responses to AZD1222 COVID-19 vaccine. Using immunoSEQ multiplex PCR, the repertoire was profiled, and TCRdb retains in-frame clones only, with some absent. The sample carries 90,000 to 150,000 clones, 85% to 90% recorded once. This material consisted of peripheral blood, taken on day 0 of AZD1222 vaccination. These receptors were taken from an adult in good health.

The chain links TRBV18 to TRBJ2-3; D not resolved. Germline CDR1 reads KGHSH; CDR2 reads LQKENI. Trimming pared 0 bases from V and 4 bases from J, leaving 8 bases between. The CDR3 length is 14 residues. CDR3 residues: CASSPPTPPDTQYF. CDR3 nucleotide sequence: TGTGCCAGCTCACCACCTACGCCGCCAGATACGCAGTATTTT.

This chain uses TRBV3-1 (or the pseudogene TRBV3-2) with TRBJ1-1, with no clear D. V lost 0 bases and J lost 5, with 13 bases in between. The germline gives CDR1 LGHDT, CDR2 YNNKEL (reference sequence). The CDR3 is 15 amino acids. The CDR3 region is CASSQEGFEGTEAFF. CDR3 DNA: TGTGCCAGCAGCCAAGAAGGGTTTGAAGGGACTGAAGCTTTCTTT.

The rearrangement links TRBV2 to TRBJ2-3; 8 bases match TRBD1. From germline, CDR1 is SNHLY and CDR2 FYNNEI. V gave up 6 bases and J gave up 5 bases; unmatched junction bases: 7. The CDR3 consists of 14 residues. The CDR3 spells CASRPGQALDTQYF. DNA of the CDR3: TGTGCCAGCAGGCCGGGACAGGCTCTAGATACGCAGTATTTT.

The genes are TRBV7-9 and TRBJ1-5, with D unresolved. The CDR3 has 13 amino acids. From germline, CDR1 is SEHNR and CDR2 FQNEAQ (reference sequence). Between the trimmed V and J ends, which lost 3 bases and 4 bases, there was a span of 7 bases. In DNA form, the CDR3 reads TGTGCCAGCAGCTTTGAAGGGAATCAGCCCCAGCATTTT. It specifies CASSFEGNQPQHF.

This rearrangement joins TRBV27 to TRBJ1-6, with 10 positions matching TRBD1. The CDR3 consists of 17 residues. V was pared by 5 bases and J by 10 bases, with 14 bases of the junction left unmatched. Germline-derived CDR1 and CDR2 are MNHEY and SMNVEV (reference sequence). Here the CDR3 DNA reads TGTGCCAGCAGTCCACGGGCGCGACAGGGGGCTAGATCACCCCTCCACTTT. Protein: CASSPRARQGARSPLHF.

The CDR3, as DNA: TGTGCCAGCAGTTACGACAGGGTTCGGAACGAGCAGTACTTC. Amino acids: CASSYDRVRNEQYF. The chain has TRBV6-5 and TRBJ2-7; TRBD1 matches 7 bases. CDR1 MNHEY and CDR2 SVGAGI come from the germline V gene. This CDR3 has 14 amino acids. The V and J ends lost 2 bases and 5 bases, in that order; junction bases with no gene match: 6.

This clone was recorded once. The J gene is TRBJ1-3, the V gene TRBV23-1, with no clear D. TRBV23-1 is identified as an open reading frame with a role that is uncertain. The CDR3 sequence is 15 residues long. V gave up 2 bases and J gave up 0 bases, with 8 bases separating them. CDR3 sequence reads: CASSQTVLSGNTIYF. CDR3 sequence (DNA): TGCGCCAGCAGTCAAACGGTCCTCTCTGGAAACACCATATATTTT.

This clone was picked up one time. The chain links TRBV30 to TRBJ1-2, with 9 bases that match TRBD1. From germline, CDR1 is GTSNPN and CDR2 SVGIG (reference sequence). Trimming removed 1 base from V and 3 bases from J; junction bases left unmatched: 9. The CDR3 totals 16 residues. CDR3 in amino acids: CAWSASGQGIYYGYTF. CDR3 sequence (DNA): TGTGCCTGGAGTGCCTCCGGACAGGGGATTTACTATGGCTACACCTTC. The entire variable domain, with the rest obtained from reference TRBV30 and TRBJ1-2, is as follows: SQTIHQWPATLVQPVGSPLSLECTVEGTSNPNLYWYRQAAGRGLQLLFYSVGIGQISSEVPQNLSASRPQDRQFILSSKKLLLSDSGFYLCAWSASGQGIYYGYTFGSGTRLTVV.

The chain has TRBV7-2 and TRBJ1-1; D ambiguous. Germline V CDR1 and CDR2: SGHTA, FQGNSA. This CDR3 contains 15 residues. Deletions cut 2 bases from V and 0 bases from J, with 10 bases between. This CDR3 is CASSLRAVMNTEAFF. The CDR3 DNA sequence: TGTGCCAGCAGCTTAAGGGCAGTCATGAACACTGAAGCTTTCTTT.

The chain carries TRBV27 and TRBJ1-2; 7 bases fit TRBD1. This CDR3 region has 15 residues. Trimming cost V 7 bases and J 4 bases; bases outside gene matches: 12. CDR1 is MNHEY, CDR2 SMNVEV, per germline (reference sequence). This chain's CDR3 is CASTSSLDRVYGYTF. In nucleotides, the CDR3 is TGTGCCAGCACCTCTTCCCTCGACAGGGTCTATGGCTACACCTTC.

J is TRBJ1-4 and V is TRBV5-4; D unclear. Between the trimmed V and J ends, which lost 1 base and 1 base, there was a span of 11 bases. The CDR3 is made up of 16 amino acids. The germline V gene has CDR1 SGHNT and CDR2 YYREEE (reference sequence). The CDR3 bases are TGTGCCAGCAGCTTGTCCGCGGGCAGAACTAATGAAAAACTGTTTTTT. The encoded protein is CASSLSAGRTNEKLFF.

V is TRBV5-8 and J is TRBJ2-3; 10 nucleotides align to TRBD2. V was pared by 0 bases and J by 11 bases, with 6 bases of the junction left unmatched. This CDR3 is 14 amino acids long. Germline V lookup: CDR1 SGHTS, CDR2 YDEGEE. The CDR3 loop reads CASSLGLAGAEQYF. The CDR3 DNA reads as TGTGCCAGCAGCTTGGGGCTAGCGGGAGCGGAGCAGTATTTT.

This sequence joins TRBV6-2 or TRBV6-3 and TRBJ1-2; D may be TRBD1 (5 bases). Trimming pared 4 bases from V and 4 bases from J, leaving 10 bases between. From germline, CDR1 is MNHEY and CDR2 SVGEGT. The CDR3 contains 13 residues. The CDR3 DNA is TGTGCCAGCAGTTGGGGACTGATCTATGGCTACACCTTC. Its translation is CASSWGLIYGYTF.

The rearrangement joins TRBV11-2 to TRBJ1-1; D call uncertain. This CDR3 is built from 15 residues. Germline V gene lookup returns CDR1 SGHAT and CDR2 FQNNGV. Trimming took off 1 base at V and 1 base at J, with 10 bases between the two ends. CDR3 protein: CASSLALFGNTEAFF. The CDR3 DNA follows: TGTGCCAGCAGCTTAGCATTATTTGGGAACACTGAAGCTTTCTTT.

The V gene is TRBV30, the J gene TRBJ2-1; TRBD1 might be the D (5 bases). The germline V and J ends were trimmed by 3 bases and 0 bases, with 9 bases remaining between them. Germline V gene lookup returns CDR1 GTSNPN and CDR2 SVGIG (reference sequence). The CDR3 loop spans 14 amino acids. The CDR3 DNA reads TGTGCCTGGAGGTGGGGCCCCTCCTACAATGAGCAGTTCTTC. Protein sequence: CAWRWGPSYNEQFF.

The rearrangement links TRBV6-5 to TRBJ2-7; 11 nucleotides line up with TRBD1. J was trimmed by 8 bases and V by 6 bases; bases with no gene match: 9. The germline gives CDR1 MNHEY, CDR2 SVGAGI. The CDR3 sequence is 14 residues long. CDR3 nucleotide sequence: TGTGCCAGCAGAAAACCGGGACAGGGGGTTCAGCAGTACTTC. It translates to CASRKPGQGVQQYF.

The V gene is TRBV19, the J gene TRBJ1-2, with D uncertain. Germline V CDR1 and CDR2: LNHDA, SQIVND (reference sequence). Trimming took off 10 bases at V and 3 bases at J, with 15 bases between the two ends. The CDR3 covers 13 residues. Here the CDR3 reads CATLTSADYGYTF. For the CDR3, the DNA is TGTGCCACCCTCACGTCTGCGGACTATGGCTACACCTTC. Full variable domain (missing parts from reference TRBV19 and TRBJ1-2): DGGITQSPKYLFRKEGQNVTLSCEQNLNHDAMYWYRQDPGQGLRLIYYSQIVNDFQKGDIAEGYSVSREKKESFPLTVTSAQKNPTAFYLCATLTSADYGYTFGSGTRLTVV.

A few counts support this clone. The V gene is TRBV19, the J gene TRBJ2-7; maybe TRBD2 (6 bases). V gave up 7 bases and J gave up 2 bases, with 18 bases separating them. This CDR3 is 15 amino acids long. CDR1 is LNHDA and CDR2 is SQIVND in the germline V gene (reference sequence). The CDR3 here is CASKISGTSAYEQYF. The CDR3, as DNA: TGTGCCAGTAAAATTTCCGGGACTTCAGCCTACGAGCAGTACTTC.

This clone has only one observation. This chain uses TRBV11-3 with TRBJ2-7, with 8 bases matching TRBD2. This CDR3 region has 14 residues. Germline lookup yields CDR1 SGHNT and CDR2 YENEEA. V shed 5 bases and J 5 bases; nucleotides not matched to a gene: 8. The CDR3 DNA sequence: TGTGCCAGCAGCCCCGGGGGGGGGAACCACGAGCAGTACTTC. Its protein is CASSPGGGNHEQYF.

The chain is built from TRBV28 and TRBJ2-1; 7 bases agree with TRBD1. V gave up 5 bases and J gave up 10 bases; unmatched junction bases: 8. The length of the CDR3 is 13 residues. Per the germline V gene, CDR1 is MDHEN and CDR2 is SYDVKM. DNA of the CDR3: TGTGCCAGCAGTACCGCAGGGGGAGTCGAGCAGTTCTTC. Translated, it gives CASSTAGGVEQFF.

The rearrangement uses TRBV2 and TRBJ1-4; D is perhaps TRBD1 (5 bases). V was pared by 3 bases and J by 4 bases, with 15 bases between. This CDR3 comprises 16 residues. Germline CDR1 reads SNHLY; CDR2 reads FYNNEI. The CDR3 loop is CASSDGAGLRNEKLFF. CDR3 DNA sequence: TGTGCCAGCAGTGACGGGGCGGGACTGCGTAATGAAAAACTGTTTTTT.

This chain joins TRBV28 and TRBJ2-7, with 9 bases identical to TRBD1. The CDR3 extends over 15 amino acids. Looked up from germline, CDR1 is MDHEN and CDR2 is SYDVKM. Trimming took 7 bases from V and 5 from J; bases not matched to a gene: 12. Here the CDR3 reads CASTTPGTGPHEQYF. CDR3 bases: TGTGCCAGCACGACCCCCGGGACAGGGCCCCACGAGCAGTACTTC.

The chain uses TRBV3-1 (or the pseudogene TRBV3-2) and TRBJ1-1; D gene unclear. The V end lost 1 base, the J end lost 3 bases, and 9 bases lay between the germline ends. Germline V gives CDR1 LGHDT, CDR2 YNNKEL (reference sequence). CDR3 length: 14 residues. The CDR3 bases are TGTGCCAGCAGCCAAGCCGGCGGGGACACTGAAGCTTTCTTT. Protein product: CASSQAGGDTEAFF.

CDR3 sequence reads: CASSSSGSNEKLFF. For the CDR3, the DNA is TGCGCCAGCAGCTCGTCGGGATCTAATGAAAAACTGTTTTTT. The rearrangement uses TRBV5-1 and TRBJ1-4, with D hard to call. CDR1 and CDR2 from the germline V gene are SGHRS and YFSETQ. CDR3 length: 14 residues. V lost 3 bases, J lost 3 bases, and 9 bases lay in between.